The rows below give T cell receptor beta chains drawn from one sample of a study of CD8 T cells in ankylosing spondylitis. TCRdb redid the calling of the 5' RACE reads with MiXCR, one entry per CDR3 protein. In the table there are about 510,000 distinct CDR3 sequences, approximately 5% of which are singletons. The sequencing input was blood, either unsorted or a sorted T cell fraction (not recorded which). Every receptor here comes from a male donor with ankylosing spondylitis. The conserved cysteine and the conserved F or W are not part of the CDR3 here. The order of the fields is V gene, J gene, D gene, CDR3 protein. D genes are given only for firm matches.

TRBV5-1	TRBJ2-1	TRBD2	ASSPSGTSSEQF
TRBV7-6	TRBJ2-4	.	ASSRGARPEGAKNIQY
TRBV10-1	TRBJ2-2	TRBD2	ASGRDYGSGELF
TRBV10-1	TRBJ1-1	.	ASSDTWGMNTEAF
TRBV2	TRBJ2-1	.	ASSELSSWTSDRFDNEQF
TRBV7-8	TRBJ2-3	.	ASSFLADRGTDTQY
TRBV20-1	TRBJ2-5	TRBD2	SARDRREGQETQY
TRBV4-3	TRBJ2-5	TRBD2	ASSQEPPSGSGETQY
TRBV5-1	TRBJ2-7	.	ASSLEGLGYEQY
TRBV4-2	TRBJ2-1	.	ASSQDRNEQF
TRBV7-8	TRBJ2-5	.	ASSWGGASGGETQY
TRBV12-3/TRBV12-4	TRBJ2-7	TRBD2	ASGSGGAAYEQY
TRBV5-1	TRBJ2-3	.	ASSLASRTDTQY
TRBV13	TRBJ2-2	.	ASSVTVTGELF
TRBV6-5	TRBJ2-7	TRBD1	ASSYSDRGYEQY
TRBV12-3/TRBV12-4	TRBJ2-7	.	ASSFADEGTYEQY
TRBV7-2	TRBJ1-5	.	ASSREGYQPQH
TRBV7-9	TRBJ1-2	.	ASTLWGGYT
TRBV5-1	TRBJ1-1	.	ASSLASGANTEAF
TRBV20-1	TRBJ1-1	.	SARDRAGNTEAF
TRBV27	TRBJ2-3	.	ASSFYRQASTDTQY
TRBV15	TRBJ1-6	.	ATSRDLQGGVNSPLH
TRBV10-3	TRBJ2-6	.	AISEWRGLGANVLT
TRBV5-1	TRBJ1-4	.	ASSQVALGEKLF
TRBV28	TRBJ1-1	.	ASRLGLMNTEAF